This T cell receptor (beta chain) was sequenced during a study of blood T cell repertoires in COVID-19. Method: immunoSEQ multiplex PCR; TCRdb's copy keeps in-frame clones and lacks some. The sample consists of about 74,000 clones, around 90% of them appearing once. There are 16 residues in the CDR3. Trimming removed 5 bases from V and 1 base from J; junction bases left unmatched: 5. CDR1 and CDR2 (germline): SGHTA, FQGNSA. Sequenced material: peripheral blood. V gene TRBV7-2 combines with J gene TRBJ2-3, with 11 bases that match TRBD2. The sequence was collected from a woman older than 75 with acute or convalescent COVID-19. Here the CDR3 DNA reads TGTGCCAGCAGCCCTTCTAGCGGGGGGCGCACAGATACGCAGTATTTT. It translates to CASSPSSGGRTDTQYF. Filled out from reference TRBV7-2 and TRBJ2-3, the complete variable domain reads GAGVSQSPSNKVTEKGKDVELRCDPISGHTALYWYRQSLGQGLEFLIYFQGNSAPDKSGLPSDRFSAERTGGSVSTLTIQRTQQEDSAVYLCASSPSSGGRTDTQYFGPGTRLTVL.